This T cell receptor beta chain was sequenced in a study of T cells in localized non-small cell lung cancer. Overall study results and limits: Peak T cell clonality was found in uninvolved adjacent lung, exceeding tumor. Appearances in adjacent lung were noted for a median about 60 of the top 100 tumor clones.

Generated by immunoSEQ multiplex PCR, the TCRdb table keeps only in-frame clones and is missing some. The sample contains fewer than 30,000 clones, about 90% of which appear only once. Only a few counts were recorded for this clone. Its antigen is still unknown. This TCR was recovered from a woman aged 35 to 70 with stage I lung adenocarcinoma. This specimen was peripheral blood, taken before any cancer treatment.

CDR3 bases: TGTGCCAGCTCACCGAGGGACGAGGGAAACACCATATATTTT. Translation: CASSPRDEGNTIYF. J is TRBJ1-3 and V is TRBV18; possible D gene TRBD1, 5 bases. The CDR3 contains 14 residues. Germline CDR1 is KGHSH and CDR2 is LQKENI. V was shortened by 3 bases and J by 4 bases, with 10 bases between the two germline ends.